This T cell receptor (beta chain) emerged from a study of OX40 agonist ivuxolimab in advanced cancers. Turning to the study itself: Patients were dosed with the agonistic anti-OX40 (CD134) antibody ivuxolimab. The study's findings and limits: The study found that CD8+ T cells averaged more expanded clones than CD4+. Blood T cells, both CD4+ and CD8+, expanded clonally by week 6 at 0.1 to 3.0 mg/kg.

As for this clone: Antigen specificity is unknown.

Autoimmune disease history or systemic immunosuppression was exclusionary. Assay used: immunoSEQ multiplex PCR; TCRdb lists only in-frame clones, some missing. The table includes around 62,000 clones, about 80% detected once. CDR3 length equals 13 residues. Trimming left V 6 bases short and J 4 bases short, with 12 bases between. Per the germline V gene, CDR1 is SGHTA and CDR2 is FQGNSA. This chain joins TRBV7-2 and TRBJ1-2; D is ambiguous. Material: CD4+ or CD8+ T cells sorted from blood, obtained in a trial of the OX40 agonist ivuxolimab. This TCR was sampled from an adult with an advanced solid tumor such as melanoma, head and neck, liver or kidney cancer. The CDR3, as DNA: TGTGCCAGCAGTATCCAAGGCGGCTATGGCTACACCTTC. Protein sequence: CASSIQGGYGYTF.